This T cell receptor beta chain is drawn from a study of shared clonotypes between healthy human individuals. Regarding this clone: Antigen specificity is unknown.

Naive CD8 cells comprised CD45RO-negative, CCR7-positively selected cells, excluding terminally differentiated effector memory CD45RA+ cells. Sorted-subset replicate PCRs used 200 ng DNA, around 27,000 T cell genomes. Some clones are missing from TCRdb's copy, which holds only in-frame ones; the method was immunoSEQ multiplex PCR. The repertoire includes approximately 1.9 million clones, about 94% of them detected once, and 1.5% to 2% sits in the top ten. V was pared by 1 base and J by 2 bases, with 21 bases between. The CDR3 covers 18 residues. Germline values: CDR1 LGHNA, CDR2 YNFKEQ. Study-wide results and limits: Relative to their counterparts shared across all four donors, non-shared clonotypes exhibited diminished generation probabilities.

The sequence came from a man between 18 and 29 years old in good health. Some clones in this sample may be carry-over from other donors' samples. The material sequenced was naive CD8+ T cells from PBMCs. This rearrangement joins TRBV4-2 to TRBJ2-7; either TRBD1 or TRBD2 may fit D (5 bases each). Here the CDR3 DNA reads TGTGCCAGCAGCCAAGTCCTGCCCACAGAGTGGGACCCCTACGAGCAGTACTTC. This codes for CASSQVLPTEWDPYEQYF.